Presented here are 5 T cell receptor beta chains from one specimen sequenced in a study of blood T cell repertoires in COVID-19. Generated by immunoSEQ multiplex PCR, the TCRdb table keeps only in-frame clones and is missing some. The table lists some 200,000 clones, 80% of them singletons. Sequences were obtained from PBMCs or T cells enriched from blood (not recorded which). The source is a woman between 35 and 50 years old with acute COVID-19.

V and J are TRBV29-1 and TRBJ1-5, with TRBD1 matching over 7 bases. Germline assignment: CDR1 SQVTM and CDR2 ANQGSEA. The junction had 2 bases not matched to a gene; V was cut back by 5 bases and J by 1 base. CDR3 size: 13 residues. The DNA for the CDR3 is TGCAGCGTTTTACAGGGGAGCAATCAGCCCCAGCATTTT. Translation gives CSVLQGSNQPQHF.

This chain joins TRBV5-6 and TRBJ1-6; 7 positions agree with TRBD1. J gave up 9 bases and V 1 base, and 10 bases lay outside the gene matches. Germline CDR1 and CDR2: SGHDT and YYEEEE. The CDR3 totals 16 residues. Here the CDR3 DNA reads TGTGCCAGCAGCTTGTACACCACAGGGGAACGTTCACCCCTCCACTTT. It yields the protein CASSLYTTGERSPLHF.

The J gene is TRBJ1-2, the V gene TRBV29-1; no clear D. The V gene lost 4 bases and the J gene lost 2 bases, with 5 bases spanning the gap. Germline values: CDR1 SQVTM, CDR2 ANQGSEA. There are 11 residues in the CDR3. The CDR3 DNA reads as TGCAGCGTTGTAGCCAACTATGGCTACACCTTC. Encoded protein: CSVVANYGYTF. Variable domain in full (rest from reference TRBV29-1 and TRBJ1-2): SAVISQKPSRDICQRGTSLTIQCQVDSQVTMMFWYRQQPGQSLTLIATANQGSEATYESGFVIDKFPISRPNLTFSTLTVSNMSPEDSSIYLCSVVANYGYTFGSGTRLTVV.

This chain uses TRBV7-8 with TRBJ1-2, with D uncertain. Germline-derived CDR1 and CDR2 are SGHVS and FQNEAQ. The CDR3 contains 13 residues. Trimming removed 1 base at V and 8 bases at J, with 11 bases between. DNA of the CDR3: TGTGCCAGCAGCTTAGTCTTAGCCGGCGGCTACACCTTC. Translation gives CASSLVLAGGYTF. Using reference TRBV7-8 and TRBJ1-2 for the parts outside the CDR3, the full variable domain is GAGVSQSPRYKVAKRGQDVALRCDPISGHVSLFWYQQALGQGPEFLTYFQNEAQLDKSGLPSDRFFAERPEGSVSTLKIQRTQQEDSAVYLCASSLVLAGGYTFGSGTRLTVV.

This chain connects TRBV3-1 (or the pseudogene TRBV3-2) to TRBJ1-3; 7 bases line up with TRBD1. The germline V gene encodes CDR1 LGHDT and CDR2 YNNKEL (reference sequence). CDR3 length: 16 residues. J was trimmed by 2 bases and V by 4 bases; bases with no gene match: 8. This chain's CDR3 is CASSRATGYPGNTIYF. The DNA of the CDR3 is TGTGCCAGCAGCCGCGCGACAGGGTACCCTGGAAACACCATATATTTT.